This TCR beta chain originates from a study of T cell responses to AZD1222 COVID-19 vaccine. Broader study findings: Rises in breadth and depth of Spike-specific TCRs came after two AZD1222 doses. Mostly white British, mostly female donors; authors suggested clonal diversity may be underestimated. Regions left unmutated in variants are reportedly the target of nearly half of spike-specific TCRs.

Germline values: CDR1 KGHDR, CDR2 SFDVKD. This CDR3 comprises 16 residues. V was clipped by 3 bases and J by 2 bases; unmatched bases: 2. This clone came up a few times. No antigen is known for it. Only in-frame clones appear in the TCRdb table, and some are missing; sequencing was by immunoSEQ multiplex PCR. Of 200,000 to 250,000 clones in the sample, around 94% were seen once. Material: peripheral blood, obtained 28 days after the second dose of the MenACWY control vaccine. The rearrangement joins TRBV24-1 to TRBJ2-7; the match to TRBD2 covers 14 bases. This receptor was identified in an adult who received the MenACWY meningococcal vaccine as a control. The CDR3 here is CATSDRTSGGTYEQYF. In DNA, the CDR3 is TGTGCCACCAGTGATAGGACTAGCGGGGGGACCTACGAGCAGTACTTC.